Below, 30 T cell receptor beta chains from the same sample are listed, as sequenced in a study of Ad26.COV2.S vaccination and SARS-CoV-2 variants. Treatment in this sample: about 20 received Ad26.COV2.S at low or high dose, single or two shots; about five received placebo; per-sample allocation not given. On day 63 after the first injection, vaccine and placebo recipients gave samples. The data were produced by immunoSEQ multiplex PCR, yet TCRdb's version contains in-frame clones alone and is incomplete. The table has approximately 460,000 clones, 70% to 90% seen once; the top ten hold roughly 1.7%. The sequenced sample was peripheral blood, obtained in a trial of Ad26.COV2.S vaccine versus placebo. These receptors were taken from a person aged 18-65 years who received the Ad26.COV2.S COVID-19 vaccine or a placebo.

This clone was found once. The rearrangement uses TRBV7-2 and TRBJ2-3; D remains unclear. Per germline, CDR1 SGHTA and CDR2 FQGNSA. The CDR3 sequence is 15 residues long. Trimming removed 6 bases from V and 6 bases from J, with 19 bases in between. This CDR3 reads CASRFGPTDGDTQYF. In nucleotides, the CDR3 is TGTGCCAGCAGATTCGGACCAACGGATGGGGATACGCAGTATTTT.

The chain joins TRBV11-2 to TRBJ2-6; the D is unclear. CDR1 SGHAT and CDR2 FQNNGV come from the germline V gene. This CDR3 contains 15 residues. V lost 5 bases to trimming and J lost 0 bases, with 8 bases between them. This chain's CDR3 is CASSLLHSGANVLTF. DNA for the CDR3: TGTGCCAGCAGCCTTCTCCACTCTGGGGCCAACGTCCTGACTTTC.

The chain is built from TRBV5-5 and TRBJ2-2, with D possibly matching TRBD1 (5 bases). CDR3 length: 14 amino acids. With 4 bases removed from V and 7 bases from J, the gap between germline ends came to 14 bases. Germline V lookup: CDR1 SGHKS, CDR2 YYEKEE (reference sequence). This chain's CDR3 is CASSGRDIVGELFF. The DNA of the CDR3 is TGTGCCAGCAGCGGCAGGGATATTGTCGGGGAGCTGTTTTTT.

This clone was counted a few times. The CDR3 DNA reads as TGTGCCAGCAGCGTGGACCCCAGGAATTCTGGAAACACCATATATTTT. This translates into CASSVDPRNSGNTIYF. The chain has TRBV9 and TRBJ1-3, with D uncertain. Germline V CDR1 and CDR2: SGDLS, YYNGEE. CDR3 size: 16 residues. Trimming stripped 2 bases from V and 1 base from J, with 13 bases between. Looking up the rest from reference TRBV9 and TRBJ1-3 gives the full variable domain: DSGVTQTPKHLITATGQRVTLRCSPRSGDLSVYWYQQSLDQGLQFLIQYYNGEERAKGNILERFSAQQFPDLHSELNLSSLELGDSALYFCASSVDPRNSGNTIYFGEGSWLTVV.

The genes are TRBV7-2 and TRBJ1-3; D uncertain. V lost 1 base and J 7 bases, leaving 11 bases between the germline ends. Germline loops: CDR1 SGHTA, CDR2 FQGNSA. The CDR3 is 14 residues long. CDR3: CASSLGGLRNTIYF. CDR3 DNA sequence: TGTGCCAGCAGCTTAGGGGGTTTGAGGAACACCATATATTTT. Full variable domain (remainder filled in from reference TRBV7-2 and TRBJ1-3): GAGVSQSPSNKVTEKGKDVELRCDPISGHTALYWYRQSLGQGLEFLIYFQGNSAPDKSGLPSDRFSAERTGGSVSTLTIQRTQQEDSAVYLCASSLGGLRNTIYFGEGSWLTVV.

V gene TRBV28 combines with J gene TRBJ1-5, with a possible D match to TRBD1 (6 bases). The CDR3 has 15 amino acids. Per the germline V gene, CDR1 is MDHEN and CDR2 is SYDVKM. V shed 3 bases and J shed 3 bases, with 12 bases lying between them. CDR3 loop: CASSFLRGANQPQHF. The CDR3, as DNA: TGTGCCAGCAGTTTTCTCCGGGGGGCCAATCAGCCCCAGCATTTT.

The chain combines TRBV11-2 with TRBJ1-2; 9 bases fit TRBD1. Germline values: CDR1 SGHAT, CDR2 FQNNGV. Trimming removed 5 bases from V and 8 bases from J; junction bases left unmatched: 15. This CDR3 contains 16 residues. Written as DNA, the CDR3 is TGTGCCAGCAGCCGGCCCCGGGACAGGGTACGAAGAGGCTACACCTTC. It is translated as CASSRPRDRVRRGYTF.

The chain couples TRBV14 to TRBJ1-6; no clear D. CDR3 size: 16 residues. CDR1 is SGHDN and CDR2 is FVKESK in the germline V gene. Trimming pared 4 bases from V and 4 bases from J, leaving 14 bases between. CDR3 sequence reads: CASSPAFSFYNSPLHF. CDR3 coding DNA: TGTGCCAGCAGCCCGGCGTTCTCCTTTTATAATTCACCCCTCCACTTT.

The V gene is TRBV27, the J gene TRBJ1-6; no firm D call. V lost 1 base and J lost 1, with 5 bases in between. Germline V CDR1 and CDR2: MNHEY, SMNVEV (reference sequence). This CDR3 region has 15 residues. Here the CDR3 DNA reads TGTGCCAGCAGTTTATTCGGGTCCTATAATTCACCCCTCCACTTT. It specifies CASSLFGSYNSPLHF.

The rearrangement joins TRBV24-1 to TRBJ2-3; perhaps TRBD2 as D (5 bases). This CDR3 is 15 amino acids long. Trimming cost V 4 bases and J 0 bases, with 10 bases left between them. The germline V gene encodes CDR1 KGHDR and CDR2 SFDVKD. CDR3 sequence: CATSEYSGSTDTQYF. CDR3 DNA: TGTGCCACCAGTGAATACAGCGGTAGCACAGATACGCAGTATTTT.

The V call is TRBV18, the J call TRBJ2-2, with 10 bases that match TRBD1. Germline assignment: CDR1 KGHSH and CDR2 LQKENI. There are 16 residues in the CDR3. J lost 4 bases, V lost 3 bases, and 5 bases had no gene match. The CDR3 DNA is TGTGCCAGCTCACCGGAGGGGACAGGGGCCACCGGGGAGCTGTTTTTT. The encoded protein is CASSPEGTGATGELFF.

The rearrangement uses TRBV23-1 and TRBJ2-2; a possible D gene is TRBD1 (5 bases). TRBV23-1 is classed as an ORF, of uncertain function. The CDR3 is 20 residues long. V lost 4 bases and J lost 3, with 27 bases in between. The DNA of the CDR3 is TGCGCCAGCAGTCGCCGGCAAGGGGCCACCGCGAAAATTTACACCGGGGAGCTGTTTTTT. Amino acids: CASSRRQGATAKIYTGELFF.

The chain employs TRBV18 and TRBJ2-5, with 9 nucleotides matching TRBD2. Germline lookup yields CDR1 KGHSH and CDR2 LQKENI. The V gene end was trimmed by 4 bases and the J gene end by 4 bases; junction bases not matched to a gene: 10. The CDR3 is 16 residues long. The CDR3 coding sequence is TGTGCCAGCTCACTTCTTAGCGGGAGTGTCCGAGAGACCCAGTACTTC. Translation: CASSLLSGSVRETQYF.

The chain has TRBV7-9 and TRBJ1-2; D possibly corresponds to TRBD1 (6 bases). The germline gives CDR1 SEHNR, CDR2 FQNEAQ (reference sequence). The CDR3 extends over 13 amino acids. V was shortened by 7 bases and J by 8 bases, with 17 bases between the two germline ends. The CDR3 loop reads CASTATGSGGYTF. The CDR3 bases are TGTGCCAGCACCGCTACAGGGTCAGGAGGCTACACCTTC.

This clone was picked up one time. V gene TRBV13 combines with J gene TRBJ2-1; D not certain. Germline CDR1 reads PRHDT; CDR2 reads FYEKMQ (reference sequence). V was cut by 3 bases and J by 6 bases, with 9 bases left in between. The CDR3 covers 13 residues. CDR3 nucleotides: TGTGCCAGCAGCTTCCGAACGGGCAATGAGCAGTTCTTC. Its translation is CASSFRTGNEQFF.

This sequence joins TRBV5-6 and TRBJ1-2; the D gene is possibly TRBD1 (6 bases). V was pared by 3 bases and J by 5 bases, with 17 bases between. The CDR3 is 15 residues long. CDR1 SGHDT and CDR2 YYEEEE come from the germline V gene. For the CDR3, the DNA is TGTGCCAGCAGCTCCGGCCAGGGGCGAGGGTATGGCTACACCTTC. As protein: CASSSGQGRGYGYTF.

The chain couples TRBV7-9 to TRBJ2-3; 13 bases are a match to TRBD2. The CDR3 contains 15 residues. In germline, CDR1 is SEHNR, CDR2 FQNEAQ (reference sequence). V shed 5 bases, J shed 4 bases, and the junction held 3 bases outside the gene matches. The CDR3 reads CASSPTSGGPDTQYF. The CDR3 DNA reads as TGTGCCAGCAGCCCGACTAGCGGGGGGCCAGATACGCAGTATTTT.

The chain recombines TRBV2 with TRBJ1-1; no clear D gene. The germline gives CDR1 SNHLY, CDR2 FYNNEI. The CDR3 sequence is 14 residues long. The V gene lost 8 bases and the J gene lost 1 base, with 14 bases spanning the gap. The CDR3 sequence: CASLQFVKNTEAFF. In DNA, the CDR3 is TGTGCCAGCCTCCAGTTTGTAAAGAACACTGAAGCTTTCTTT.

The chain recombines TRBV7-9 with TRBJ2-4, with D perhaps TRBD1 (6 bases). Germline CDR1 SEHNR, CDR2 FQNEAQ (reference sequence). The CDR3 loop spans 11 amino acids. Trimming took 7 bases from V and 6 from J, leaving 7 bases between them. The CDR3 loop is CASTDRNIQYF. CDR3 coding DNA: TGTGCCAGCACGGACAGAAACATTCAGTACTTC.

The genes are TRBV6-5 and TRBJ2-3; 8 bases fit TRBD2. Germline values: CDR1 MNHEY, CDR2 SVGAGI. V gave up 6 bases and J gave up 3 bases; unmatched junction bases: 8. This CDR3 region has 15 residues. The CDR3 sequence: CASSRPSGGTDTQYF. The CDR3 region has the DNA TGTGCCAGCAGCCGACCCAGCGGGGGAACAGATACGCAGTATTTT.

V usage is TRBV10-3 and J usage is TRBJ2-7; 8 bases are shared with TRBD1. With V trimmed by 3 bases and J by 6 bases, 19 bases remained unmatched. The CDR3 is 18 amino acids. Germline V gives CDR1 ENHRY, CDR2 SYGVKD. The CDR3 reads CAISDPRGLGQGSVEQYF. The CDR3 DNA is TGTGCCATCAGTGACCCGCGGGGCCTAGGACAGGGAAGTGTCGAGCAGTACTTC.

This sequence joins TRBV7-9 and TRBJ2-2, with no clear D. V was shortened by 1 base and J by 2 bases, with 8 bases between the two germline ends. CDR3 length: 15 amino acids. CDR1 is SEHNR and CDR2 is FQNEAQ in the germline V gene (reference sequence). The CDR3 spells CASSLVSQNTGELFF. CDR3 bases: TGTGCCAGCAGCTTAGTCTCGCAAAACACCGGGGAGCTGTTTTTT.

The V gene is TRBV6-5, the J gene TRBJ2-7, with 8 bases fitting TRBD1. This CDR3 has 13 residues. V shed 5 bases and J 5 bases; nucleotides not matched to a gene: 5. In germline, CDR1 is MNHEY, CDR2 SVGAGI. The CDR3 nucleotides read TGTGCCAGCAGTCGGACAGGGAAAGACGAGCAGTACTTC. This sequence encodes CASSRTGKDEQYF.

The chain employs TRBV30 and TRBJ1-1, with D possibly being TRBD1 (6 bases). This CDR3 is built from 11 residues. With 0 bases removed from V and 10 bases from J, the gap between germline ends came to 9 bases. Germline CDR1 is GTSNPN and CDR2 is SVGIG (reference sequence). CDR3 nucleotide sequence: TGTGCCTGGAGTGTCAGGGGAGGAGCTTTCTTT. This gives the protein CAWSVRGGAFF.

V gene TRBV30 combines with J gene TRBJ1-1; D remains unclear. V dropped 0 bases and J dropped 3 bases, with 8 bases sitting between them. Germline assignment: CDR1 GTSNPN and CDR2 SVGIG (reference sequence). The CDR3 contains 13 residues. CDR3 sequence reads: CAWSVAVYTEAFF. The CDR3, as DNA: TGTGCCTGGAGTGTGGCGGTCTACACTGAAGCTTTCTTT.

The chain has TRBV27 and TRBJ1-1; the match to TRBD1 covers 9 bases. This CDR3 spans 15 amino acids. From germline, CDR1 is MNHEY and CDR2 SMNVEV (reference sequence). V lost 6 bases, J lost 4 bases, and 9 bases stayed unmatched. The CDR3 DNA reads as TGTGCCAGCAGCCCCGGGACAGGGAGGGGCACTGAAGCTTTCTTT. Its protein is CASSPGTGRGTEAFF.

The chain combines TRBV2 with TRBJ2-1; D gene uncertain. The CDR3 consists of 15 residues. Trimming stripped 3 bases from V and 3 bases from J, with 12 bases between. Germline V lookup: CDR1 SNHLY, CDR2 FYNNEI. The CDR3 is CASSDASPFYNEQFF. DNA for the CDR3: TGTGCCAGCAGTGATGCGTCCCCCTTCTACAATGAGCAGTTCTTC.

V is TRBV19 and J is TRBJ1-3; D perhaps matches TRBD1 (5 bases). The germline gives CDR1 LNHDA, CDR2 SQIVND (reference sequence). Trimming cost V 5 bases and J 2 bases, with 10 bases left between them. CDR3 size: 14 residues. CDR3 sequence: CASSGGEAGNTIYF. DNA for the CDR3: TGTGCCAGTAGTGGAGGGGAAGCTGGAAACACCATATATTTT.

The chain employs TRBV5-1 and TRBJ2-7, with D uncertain. In germline, CDR1 is SGHRS, CDR2 YFSETQ. CDR3 length equals 14 residues. V shed 1 base and J shed 0 bases, with 8 bases lying between them. The CDR3 sequence: CASSLRGGSYEQYF. The DNA of the CDR3 is TGCGCCAGCAGCTTGCGAGGCGGCTCCTACGAGCAGTACTTC.

The J gene is TRBJ1-1, the V gene TRBV30; tentative D call: TRBD1 (6 bases). Trimming left V 3 bases short and J 0 bases short, with 11 bases between. The CDR3 is 14 residues long. Germline CDR1 GTSNPN, CDR2 SVGIG (reference sequence). DNA for the CDR3: TGTGCCTGGAGAGAACAGGGCATGAACACTGAAGCTTTCTTT. Its translation is CAWREQGMNTEAFF.